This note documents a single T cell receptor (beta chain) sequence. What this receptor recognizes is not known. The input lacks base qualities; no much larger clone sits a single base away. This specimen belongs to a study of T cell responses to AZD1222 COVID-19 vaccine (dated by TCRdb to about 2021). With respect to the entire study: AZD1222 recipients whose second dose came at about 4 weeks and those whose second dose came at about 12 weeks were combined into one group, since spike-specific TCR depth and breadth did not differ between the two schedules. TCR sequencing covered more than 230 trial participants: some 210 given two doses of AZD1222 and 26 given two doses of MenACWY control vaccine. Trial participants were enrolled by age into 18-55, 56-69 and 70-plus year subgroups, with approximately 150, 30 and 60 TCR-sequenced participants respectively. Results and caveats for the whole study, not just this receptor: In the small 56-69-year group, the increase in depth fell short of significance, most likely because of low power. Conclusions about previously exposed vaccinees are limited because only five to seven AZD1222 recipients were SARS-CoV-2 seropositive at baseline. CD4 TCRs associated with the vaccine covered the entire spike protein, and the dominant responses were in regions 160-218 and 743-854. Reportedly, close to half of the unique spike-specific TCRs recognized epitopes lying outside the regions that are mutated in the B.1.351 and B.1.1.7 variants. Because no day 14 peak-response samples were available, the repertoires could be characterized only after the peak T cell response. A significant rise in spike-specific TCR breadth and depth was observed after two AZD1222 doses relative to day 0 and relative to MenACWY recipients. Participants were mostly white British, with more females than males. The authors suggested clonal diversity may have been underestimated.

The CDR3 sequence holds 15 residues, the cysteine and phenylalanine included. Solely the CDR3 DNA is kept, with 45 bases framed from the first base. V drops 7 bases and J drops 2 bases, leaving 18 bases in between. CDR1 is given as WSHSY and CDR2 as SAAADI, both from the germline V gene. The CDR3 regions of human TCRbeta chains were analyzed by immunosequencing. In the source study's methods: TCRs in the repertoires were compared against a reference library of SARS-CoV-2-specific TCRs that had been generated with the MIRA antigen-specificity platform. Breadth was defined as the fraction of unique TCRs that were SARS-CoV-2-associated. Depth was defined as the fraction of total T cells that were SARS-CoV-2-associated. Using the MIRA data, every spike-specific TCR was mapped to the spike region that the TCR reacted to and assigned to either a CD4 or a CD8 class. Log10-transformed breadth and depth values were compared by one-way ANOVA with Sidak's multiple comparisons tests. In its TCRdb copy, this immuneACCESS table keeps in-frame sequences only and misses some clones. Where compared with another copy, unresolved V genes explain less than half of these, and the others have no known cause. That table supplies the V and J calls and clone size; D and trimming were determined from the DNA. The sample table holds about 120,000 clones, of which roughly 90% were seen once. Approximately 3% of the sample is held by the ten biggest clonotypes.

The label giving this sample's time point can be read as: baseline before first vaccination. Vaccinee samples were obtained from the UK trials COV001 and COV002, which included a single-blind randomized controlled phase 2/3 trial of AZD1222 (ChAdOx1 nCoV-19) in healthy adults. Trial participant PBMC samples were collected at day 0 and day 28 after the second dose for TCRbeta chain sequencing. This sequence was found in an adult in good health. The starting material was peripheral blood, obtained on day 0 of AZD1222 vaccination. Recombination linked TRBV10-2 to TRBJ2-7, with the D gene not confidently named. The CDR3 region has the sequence CASTQAATLTYEQYF. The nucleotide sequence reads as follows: TGCGCCAGCACCCAGGCAGCGACACTTACCTACGAGCAGTACTTC.